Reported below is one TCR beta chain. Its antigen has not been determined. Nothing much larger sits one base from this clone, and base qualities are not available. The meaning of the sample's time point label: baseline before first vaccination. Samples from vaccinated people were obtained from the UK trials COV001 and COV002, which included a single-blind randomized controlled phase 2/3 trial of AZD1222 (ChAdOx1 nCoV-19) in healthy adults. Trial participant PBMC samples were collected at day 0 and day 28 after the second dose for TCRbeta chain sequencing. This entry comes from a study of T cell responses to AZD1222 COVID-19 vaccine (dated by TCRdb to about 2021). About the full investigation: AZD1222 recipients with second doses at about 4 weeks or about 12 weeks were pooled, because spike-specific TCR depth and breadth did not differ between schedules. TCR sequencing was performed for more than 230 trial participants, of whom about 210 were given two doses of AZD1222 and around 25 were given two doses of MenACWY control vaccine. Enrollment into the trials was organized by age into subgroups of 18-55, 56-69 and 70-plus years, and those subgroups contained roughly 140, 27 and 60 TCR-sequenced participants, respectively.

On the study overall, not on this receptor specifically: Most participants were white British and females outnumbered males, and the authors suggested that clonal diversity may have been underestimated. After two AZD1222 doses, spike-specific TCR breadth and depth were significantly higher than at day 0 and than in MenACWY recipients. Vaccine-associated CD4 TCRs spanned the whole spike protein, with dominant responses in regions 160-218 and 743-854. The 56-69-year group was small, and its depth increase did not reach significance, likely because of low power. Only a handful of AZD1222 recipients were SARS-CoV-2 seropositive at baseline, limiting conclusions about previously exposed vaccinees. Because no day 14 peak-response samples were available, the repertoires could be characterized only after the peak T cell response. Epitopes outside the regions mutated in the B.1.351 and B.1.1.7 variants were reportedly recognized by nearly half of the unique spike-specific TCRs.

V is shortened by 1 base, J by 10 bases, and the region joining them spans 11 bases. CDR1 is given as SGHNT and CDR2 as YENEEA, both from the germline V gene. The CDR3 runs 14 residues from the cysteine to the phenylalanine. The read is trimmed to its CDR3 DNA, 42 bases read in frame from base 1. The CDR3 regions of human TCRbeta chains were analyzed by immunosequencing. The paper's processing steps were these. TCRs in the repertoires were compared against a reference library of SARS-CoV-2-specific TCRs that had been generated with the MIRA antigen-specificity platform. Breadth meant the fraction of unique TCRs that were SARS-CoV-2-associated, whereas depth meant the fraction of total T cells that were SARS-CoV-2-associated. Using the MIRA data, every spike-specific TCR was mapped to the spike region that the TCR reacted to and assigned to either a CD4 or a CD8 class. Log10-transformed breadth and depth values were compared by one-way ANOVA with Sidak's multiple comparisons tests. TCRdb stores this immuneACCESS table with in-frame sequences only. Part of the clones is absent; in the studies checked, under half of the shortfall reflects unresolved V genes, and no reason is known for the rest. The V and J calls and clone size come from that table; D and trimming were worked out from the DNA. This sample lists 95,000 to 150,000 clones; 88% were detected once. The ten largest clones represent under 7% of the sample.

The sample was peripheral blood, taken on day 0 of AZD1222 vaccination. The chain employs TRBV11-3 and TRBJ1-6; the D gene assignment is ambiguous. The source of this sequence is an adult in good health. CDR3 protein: CASSLVIGNSPLHF. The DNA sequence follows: TGTGCCAGCAGCTTAGTAATAGGGAACTCACCCCTCCACTTT.